The 8 T cell receptor beta chains below were found in one sample sequenced in a study of shared clonotypes between healthy human individuals. TCRdb's copy holds only in-frame clones and misses some; the assay was immunoSEQ multiplex PCR. The sample has about 2.5 million clones, roughly 90% seen once. The sample was naive CD4+ T cells from PBMCs. Subset of the sample: CD45RA+ positively selected. Receptor source: a man between 18 and 29 years old in good health. Some clones in this sample may be carry-over from other donors' samples.

The chain joins TRBV28 to TRBJ1-4; TRBD1 agrees at 8 bases. Germline CDR1 and CDR2: MDHEN and SYDVKM. The CDR3 consists of 17 residues. V dropped 7 bases and J dropped 0; count of bases not matched to a gene: 10. CDR3 nucleotides: TGTGCCAGCACCCCTGGGGACAGGAGTGCAACTAATGAAAAACTGTTTTTT. It encodes CASTPGDRSATNEKLFF.

The chain employs TRBV11-2 and TRBJ2-5; 8 positions match TRBD2. The CDR3 loop spans 17 amino acids. CDR1 and CDR2 (germline): SGHAT, FQNNGV. V was pared by 1 base and J by 0 bases, with 7 bases of the junction left unmatched. Here the CDR3 reads CASSLVSGGQNQETQYF. The CDR3 DNA sequence: TGTGCCAGCAGCTTAGTGAGCGGGGGTCAAAACCAAGAGACCCAGTACTTC.

The chain has TRBV6-1 and TRBJ1-4; 10 bases agree with TRBD1. After removal of 5 bases from V and 8 bases from J, the junction contained 8 bases not matched to a gene. Germline V gene sequence: CDR1 MNHNS, CDR2 SASEGT. The CDR3 totals 15 residues. In DNA form, the CDR3 reads TGTGCCAGCAGTTCCCGACAGGGGGCGGTCGAAAAACTGTTTTTT. Its protein is CASSSRQGAVEKLFF.

V is TRBV28 and J is TRBJ1-5, with a weak D call TRBD1 (6 bases). This CDR3 has 15 amino acids. Germline CDR1 and CDR2: MDHEN and SYDVKM. Trimming pared 6 bases from V and 3 bases from J, leaving 15 bases between. CDR3 amino acids: CASRQGWGHNQPQHF. The CDR3 DNA is TGTGCCAGCAGGCAAGGATGGGGGCACAATCAGCCCCAGCATTTT.

The gene calls are TRBV7-3 and TRBJ2-2, with D possibly matching TRBD2 (5 bases). Germline V CDR1 and CDR2: SGHTA, FQGTGA. V was shortened by 5 bases and J by 6 bases, with 13 bases between the two germline ends. There are 14 residues in the CDR3. The CDR3 reads CASSPRTPAGELFF. The CDR3, as DNA: TGTGCCAGCAGCCCCCGGACTCCTGCCGGGGAGCTGTTTTTT.

The rearrangement links TRBV28 to TRBJ2-1, with 10 bases identical to TRBD2. In germline, CDR1 is MDHEN, CDR2 SYDVKM. The CDR3 runs to 15 residues. V gave up 3 bases and J gave up 7 bases; unmatched junction bases: 6. The DNA of the CDR3 is TGTGCCAGCAGTTTCCTAGCGGGAGTCCCAAATGAGCAGTTCTTC. Its translation is CASSFLAGVPNEQFF.

This clone was detected once. The rearrangement joins TRBV5-8 to TRBJ2-7; 9 bases line up with TRBD1. V shed 4 bases and J 1 base; nucleotides not matched to a gene: 6. In germline, CDR1 is SGHTS, CDR2 YDEGEE. The CDR3 totals 15 residues. In DNA form, the CDR3 reads TGTGCCAGCAGCCCAGACAGGGGGTTATCCTACGAGCAGTACTTC. This sequence encodes CASSPDRGLSYEQYF.

The chain is built from TRBV9 and TRBJ2-7; possibly TRBD1 for D (6 bases). Germline V gene data show CDR1 as SGDLS and CDR2 as YYNGEE. Trimming shortened V by 4 bases and J by 0 bases, and 11 bases separated the two germline ends. This CDR3 contains 14 residues. CDR3: CASSLRTDSYEQYF. The CDR3 nucleotides read TGTGCCAGCAGCCTTCGGACAGACTCCTACGAGCAGTACTTC.